This record looks at one TCR beta chain sequence and its context. What antigen it recognizes has not been identified. Base qualities are missing; no much larger clone stands one base away. This sample is drawn from a study of blood T cell repertoires in COVID-19 (dated by TCRdb to the early 2020s). About the full investigation: The collaborator samples originated in the United States, Italy and Spain and spanned the acute and convalescent phases of COVID-19. The material from the prospective study consisted of cDNA or gDNA derived from T cells, B-cell-depleted T cells, or PBMCs. Deeply sampled blood TCRbeta repertoires from subjects exposed to, actively infected with, or recovered from COVID-19 were included in the dataset. The repertoires were made available in a free public database intended to serve as a resource for research on the immune response to SARS-CoV-2. The samples were drawn from two sources: the first 160 participants of the ongoing ImmuneRACE study, and fewer than 1,500 subjects contributed by 6 global collaborators. Nearly every sample came with metadata listing a de-identified subject ID, COVID-19 status, age in years and sex. Where available, HLA class I and class II types were taken from metadata supplied by the sample provider and were not determined by assay-based typing.

The collaborating institutions used their own protocols to collect whole blood in K2EDTA tubes. Collaborator samples were shipped for TCRbeta analysis as frozen whole blood, isolated PBMCs, or DNA extracted from either sample type. What the research found in general, with its limitations: How much clinical and demographic metadata was included differed by source and by participant, and the metadata was provided uncurated.

V loses 5 bases of germline sequence and J loses 6 bases, and the interval between the two ends is 16 bases. The germline V gene (reference sequence) gives CDR1 as LNHDA and CDR2 as SQIVND. Counted from cysteine to phenylalanine, this CDR3 has 15 amino acids. CDR3 DNA is the only sequence kept; it has 45 bases, read in frame from the first base. The immunoSEQ Assay, a bias-controlled multiplex PCR, was used to amplify TCRbeta CDR3 regions from genomic DNA. In the authors' own workflow: Within the assay, amplification of reference gene primers was used to estimate how many nucleated cells each sample contained. To quantify the absolute abundance of each unique TCRbeta CDR3 rearrangement, sequence reads were collapsed and filtered. For each sample, productive Simpson clonality was calculated as the square root of Simpson's diversity index across productive rearrangements. TCRdb stores this immuneACCESS table with in-frame sequences only. Part of the clones is absent; in the studies checked, under half of the shortfall reflects unresolved V genes, and no reason is known for the rest. V, J and clone size derive from that table, while D and trimming were established from the DNA sequence. For this sample there are roughly 200,000 clones; around 90% appear just once. The top ten clonotypes cover approximately 6.7% of the sample.

The chain joins TRBV19 to TRBJ2-2, with TRBD1 perhaps the D gene, on 6 matching bases. The sample comprised peripheral blood. The clonotype was recovered from a man aged 40-50 years with acute or convalescent COVID-19. The CDR3 has the sequence CASSSDSRRSGELFF. The nucleotide sequence reads as follows: TGTGCCAGTAGTTCGGACAGTAGGAGGTCCGGGGAGCTGTTTTTT.